These 14 T cell receptor beta chains originate from one sample sequenced in a study of Ad26.COV2.S vaccination and SARS-CoV-2 variants. This table comes from immunoSEQ multiplex PCR, and its TCRdb copy is limited to in-frame clones, with some not included. Found here are around 450,000 clones, 90% of them singletons; the top ten hold more than 9%. Treatment denoted: around 19 received Ad26.COV2.S at low or high dose, single or two shots; roughly 5 received placebo; per-sample allocation not given. The samples date from day 63 after the first vaccine or placebo injection. Specimen: peripheral blood, collected in a trial of Ad26.COV2.S vaccine versus placebo. The receptors here all came from a person aged 18-60 years who received the Ad26.COV2.S COVID-19 vaccine or a placebo.

This rearrangement joins TRBV7-9 to TRBJ2-7, with D perhaps matching TRBD1 or TRBD2 (5 bases each). CDR1 SEHNR and CDR2 FQNEAQ come from the germline V gene (reference sequence). V lost 7 bases to trimming and J lost 0 bases, with 16 bases between them. This CDR3 is built from 15 residues. The CDR3, as DNA: TGTGCCAGCACCATTGATGGGGGAAGCTCCTACGAGCAGTACTTC. Its protein product is CASTIDGGSSYEQYF.

The chain links TRBV6-2 or TRBV6-3 to TRBJ2-3, with TRBD2 matching 12 bases. The germline V gene encodes CDR1 MNHEY and CDR2 SVGEGT. The CDR3 has 18 amino acids. V shed 4 bases and J 2 bases; nucleotides not matched to a gene: 10. The DNA for the CDR3 is TGTGCCAGCAGTTCCTCACTCGGACTAGCGGGGCTCACAGATACGCAGTATTTT. This encodes CASSSSLGLAGLTDTQYF.

V and J are TRBV30 and TRBJ2-7, with 11 bases identical to TRBD1. V gave up 4 bases and J gave up 3 bases; unmatched junction bases: 8. Germline assignment: CDR1 GTSNPN and CDR2 SVGIG (reference sequence). This CDR3 contains 15 residues. The CDR3 spells CAWTLTGTGGYEQYF. The CDR3 nucleotides are TGTGCCTGGACCCTAACCGGGACAGGGGGCTACGAGCAGTACTTC.

The chain uses TRBV6-6 and TRBJ2-3; 8 bases map to TRBD1. CDR1 and CDR2 from the germline V gene are MNHNY and SVGAGI (reference sequence). The V segment lost 5 bases and the J segment 3 bases; nucleotides outside the gene matches: 4. This CDR3 has 14 amino acids. Written as DNA, the CDR3 is TGTGCCAGCAGTGTACAGGGGGATACAGATACGCAGTATTTT. Its translation: CASSVQGDTDTQYF.

This clone was picked up one time. The rearrangement joins TRBV9 to TRBJ2-3, with 9 bases that match TRBD1. V lost 6 bases to trimming and J lost 3 bases; unmatched junction nucleotides: 5. Per germline, CDR1 SGDLS and CDR2 YYNGEE. This CDR3 is 14 amino acids long. The CDR3, as DNA: TGTGCCAGCACCGGGACAGGGACAACAGATACGCAGTATTTT. Its protein is CASTGTGTTDTQYF.

The chain links TRBV5-1 to TRBJ2-1, with 9 bases that match TRBD2. CDR1 SGHRS and CDR2 YFSETQ come from the germline V gene. The CDR3 contains 15 residues. Trimming at V came to 2 bases and at J to 5 bases, leaving 5 bases not matched to a gene. CDR3 DNA sequence: TGCGCCAGCAGCTTAGGACTAGCGCTAAACAATGAGCAGTTCTTC. It encodes CASSLGLALNNEQFF.

This clone appeared a few times. The chain is built from TRBV30 and TRBJ1-1; D remains unclear. This CDR3 has 13 amino acids. The germline V gene has CDR1 GTSNPN and CDR2 SVGIG (reference sequence). Trimming took off 4 bases at V and 1 base at J, with 10 bases between the two ends. The CDR3 region is CAWNLAGNTEAFF. DNA of the CDR3: TGTGCCTGGAACCTCGCCGGGAACACTGAAGCTTTCTTT.

A single count supports this clone. The chain employs TRBV2 and TRBJ1-2, with D possibly TRBD1 on 6 matching bases. The CDR3 spans 14 residues. Trimming shortened V by 5 bases and J by 3 bases, and 13 bases separated the two germline ends. Germline values: CDR1 SNHLY, CDR2 FYNNEI. DNA of the CDR3: TGTGCCAGCAGTTGGGCAGGGGAGGACTATGGCTACACCTTC. This encodes CASSWAGEDYGYTF.

The J gene is TRBJ2-3, the V gene TRBV6-2 or TRBV6-3, with a weak D call TRBD2 (5 bases). The CDR3 runs 15 residues. Trimming left V 2 bases short and J 1 base short, with 10 bases between. Germline CDR1 and CDR2: MNHEY and SVGEGT. The DNA for the CDR3 is TGTGCCAGCAGTTACGTGCGGGTCGGCACAGATACGCAGTATTTT. This translates into CASSYVRVGTDTQYF.

The gene calls are TRBV18 and TRBJ2-7; D perhaps matches TRBD2 (5 bases). Trimming pared 0 bases from V and 6 bases from J, leaving 9 bases between. The CDR3 length is 13 residues. CDR1 is KGHSH, CDR2 LQKENI, per germline. The CDR3 loop is CASSPPGSREQYF. CDR3 coding DNA: TGTGCCAGCTCACCACCGGGGAGCCGCGAGCAGTACTTC.

This chain links TRBV7-9 with TRBJ2-7; the match to TRBD1 covers 7 bases. This CDR3 spans 14 amino acids. The V gene's germline CDR1 is SEHNR and CDR2 FQNEAQ (reference sequence). The trim removed 5 bases at V and 0 bases at J, leaving 4 bases unmatched. The CDR3 DNA reads TGTGCCAGCAGCGCCCGGGACAGCTCCTACGAGCAGTACTTC. Translated: CASSARDSSYEQYF.

The chain combines TRBV3-1 (or the pseudogene TRBV3-2) with TRBJ2-1; a possible D gene is TRBD2 (6 bases). The CDR3 runs 13 residues. The germline gives CDR1 LGHDT, CDR2 YNNKEL (reference sequence). The ends were cut back, 0 bases at V and 8 bases at J, with 8 bases in the middle. DNA of the CDR3: TGTGCCAGCAGCCAAGATTGGAGGGATGAGCAGTTCTTC. Protein: CASSQDWRDEQFF.

This clone has a handful of counts. The V and J genes are TRBV6-5 and TRBJ1-6; the D is unclear. The CDR3 contains 13 residues. Germline-derived CDR1 and CDR2 are MNHEY and SVGAGI. Trimming took off 8 bases at V and 6 bases at J, with 11 bases between the two ends. The CDR3 region is CASRWGSNSPLHF. For the CDR3, the DNA is TGTGCCAGCCGTTGGGGTTCTAATTCACCCCTCCACTTT.

The CDR3 coding sequence is TGTGCCACCAGTGATGTAAGCGGGAGTAAGTCCTACAATGAGCAGTTCTTC. The encoded protein is CATSDVSGSKSYNEQFF. The gene calls are TRBV24-1 and TRBJ2-1, with TRBD2 matching over 8 bases. CDR3 size: 17 residues. V trimming: 3 bases; J trimming: 1 base; junction bases outside the gene matches: 7. The V gene's germline CDR1 is KGHDR and CDR2 SFDVKD.